This T cell receptor (beta chain) comes out of a study of blood T cell repertoires in COVID-19. Generated by immunoSEQ multiplex PCR, the TCRdb table keeps only in-frame clones and is missing some. The repertoire holds almost 250,000 clones, with about 82% as singletons. Trimming took 5 bases from V and 8 from J, leaving 12 bases between them. The germline CDR1 and CDR2 sequences are SGHAT and FQNNGV. The CDR3 loop spans 12 amino acids. The sequence was obtained from a woman of 80 years or more with COVID-19, enrolled during active disease. The rearrangement joins TRBV11-2 to TRBJ1-2; the D is unclear. The sequencing sample was made of peripheral blood. In DNA, the CDR3 is TGTGCCAGCAGCCCGGGTCTACCCGGCTACACCTTC. Protein sequence: CASSPGLPGYTF.